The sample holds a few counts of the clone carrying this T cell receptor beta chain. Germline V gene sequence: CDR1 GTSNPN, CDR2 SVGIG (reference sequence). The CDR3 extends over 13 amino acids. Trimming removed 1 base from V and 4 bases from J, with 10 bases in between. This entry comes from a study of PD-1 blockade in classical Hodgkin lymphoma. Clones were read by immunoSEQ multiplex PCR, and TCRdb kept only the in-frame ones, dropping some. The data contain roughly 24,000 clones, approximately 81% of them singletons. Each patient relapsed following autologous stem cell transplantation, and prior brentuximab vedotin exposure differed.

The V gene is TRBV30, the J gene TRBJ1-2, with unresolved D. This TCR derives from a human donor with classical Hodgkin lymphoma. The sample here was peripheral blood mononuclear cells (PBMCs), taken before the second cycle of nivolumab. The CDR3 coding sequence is TGTGCCTGGAGTGGGGCCGACGGCTATGGCTACACCTTC. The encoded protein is CAWSGADGYGYTF.